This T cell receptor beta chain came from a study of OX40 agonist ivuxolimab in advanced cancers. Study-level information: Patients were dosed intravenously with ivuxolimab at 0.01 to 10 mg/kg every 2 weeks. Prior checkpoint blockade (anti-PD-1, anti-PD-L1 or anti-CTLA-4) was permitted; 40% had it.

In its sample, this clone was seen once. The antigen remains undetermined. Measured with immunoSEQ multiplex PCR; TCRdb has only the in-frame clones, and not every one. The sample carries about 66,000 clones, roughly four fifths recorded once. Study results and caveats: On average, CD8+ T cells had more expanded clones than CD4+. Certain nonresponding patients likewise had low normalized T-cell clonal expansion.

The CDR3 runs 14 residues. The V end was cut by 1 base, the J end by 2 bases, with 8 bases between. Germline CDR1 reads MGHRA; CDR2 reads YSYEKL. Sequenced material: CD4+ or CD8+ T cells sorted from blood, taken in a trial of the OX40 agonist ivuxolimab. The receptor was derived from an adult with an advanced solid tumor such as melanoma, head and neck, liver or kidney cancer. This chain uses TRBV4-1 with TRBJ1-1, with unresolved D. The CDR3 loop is CASSQVMGNTEAFF. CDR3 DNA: TGCGCCAGCAGCCAAGTGATGGGAAACACTGAAGCTTTCTTT.